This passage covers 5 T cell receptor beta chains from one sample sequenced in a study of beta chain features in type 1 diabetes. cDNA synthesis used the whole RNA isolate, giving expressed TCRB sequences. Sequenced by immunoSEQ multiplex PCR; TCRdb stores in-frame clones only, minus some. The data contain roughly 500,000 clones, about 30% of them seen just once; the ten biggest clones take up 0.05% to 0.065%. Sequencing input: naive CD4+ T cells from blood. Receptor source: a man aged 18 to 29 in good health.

The CDR3 sequence: CASSFRRESAGELFF. In DNA, the CDR3 is TGTGCCAGCAGCTTCCGGCGGGAGAGCGCCGGGGAGCTGTTTTTT. The chain uses TRBV7-2 and TRBJ2-2; 7 bases fit TRBD2. The CDR3 contains 15 residues. The germline V gene has CDR1 SGHTA and CDR2 FQGNSA. J lost 6 bases, V lost 3 bases, and 7 bases had no gene match.

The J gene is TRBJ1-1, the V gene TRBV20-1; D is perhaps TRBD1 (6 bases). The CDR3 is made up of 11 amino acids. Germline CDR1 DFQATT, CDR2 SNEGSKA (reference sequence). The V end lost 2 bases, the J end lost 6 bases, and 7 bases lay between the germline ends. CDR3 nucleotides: TGCAGTGCTAGAAAGGGGGCTGAAGCTTTCTTT. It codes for CSARKGAEAFF.

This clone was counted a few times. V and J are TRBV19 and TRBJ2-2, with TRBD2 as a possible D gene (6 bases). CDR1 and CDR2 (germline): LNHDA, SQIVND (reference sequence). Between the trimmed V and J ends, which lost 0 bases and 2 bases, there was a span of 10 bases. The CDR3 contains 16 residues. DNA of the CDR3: TGTGCCAGTAGTATAGAGTCGGCGGGAAACACCGGGGAGCTGTTTTTT. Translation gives CASSIESAGNTGELFF.

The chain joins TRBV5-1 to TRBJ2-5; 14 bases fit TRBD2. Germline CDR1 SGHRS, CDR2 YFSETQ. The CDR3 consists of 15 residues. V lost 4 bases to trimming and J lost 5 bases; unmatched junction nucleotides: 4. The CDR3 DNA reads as TGCGCCAGCAGCCCGGGACTAGCGGGAGTTGAGACCCAGTACTTC. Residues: CASSPGLAGVETQYF. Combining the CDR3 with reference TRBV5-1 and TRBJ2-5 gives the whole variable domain KAGVTQTPRYLIKTRGQQVTLSCSPISGHRSVSWYQQTPGQGLQFLFEYFSETQRNKGNFPGRFSGRQFSNSRSEMNVSTLELGDSALYLCASSPGLAGVETQYFGPGTRLLVL.

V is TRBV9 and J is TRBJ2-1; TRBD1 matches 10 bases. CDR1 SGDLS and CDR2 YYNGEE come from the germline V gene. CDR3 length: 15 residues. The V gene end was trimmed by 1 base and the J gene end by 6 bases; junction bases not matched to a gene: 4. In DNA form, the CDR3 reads TGTGCCAGCAGCGTAACCTGGGACAGGGGCAATGAGCAGTTCTTC. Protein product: CASSVTWDRGNEQFF.